This TCR beta chain was sequenced for a study of T-cell reconstitution after alpha-beta-depleted transplantation in children. V lost 4 bases to trimming and J lost 5 bases, with 12 bases between them. In germline, CDR1 is SNHLY, CDR2 FYNNEI. This CDR3 has 13 residues. Preparing the TCRbeta library involved the use of unique molecular identifiers. TCRdb reprocessed the PCR reads with MiXCR, giving one entry per CDR3 protein. This table holds some 490,000 distinct CDR3 sequences, roughly an eighth found once. Sequencing used PBMCs from the stem cell graft donor, obtained from the stem cell graft. This clonotype was sampled from a human donor who donated a stem cell graft to a child with combined immunodeficiency. V and J are TRBV2 and TRBJ2-7; D uncertain. CDR3 sequence reads: CASSVVAGDEQYF. CDR3 bases: TGTGCCAGCAGTGTGGTTGCCGGTGACGAGCAGTACTTC.